This T cell receptor (beta chain) was sequenced during a study of control samples from healthy donors and cancer patients. This clone was recorded once. Sequenced by immunoSEQ multiplex PCR; TCRdb stores in-frame clones only, minus some. The sample consists of some 130,000 clones, roughly 92% of them appearing once. This CDR3 comprises 15 residues. Germline-derived CDR1 and CDR2 are SGHVS and FQNEAQ. V lost 1 base and J lost 4, with 13 bases in between. This receptor was taken from a man younger than 40 in good health. Sequenced sample: blood. The rearrangement uses TRBV7-8 and TRBJ1-2; D gene uncertain. CDR3 nucleotide sequence: TGTGCCAGCAGCTTAGGGGCCTCGGCCGGCTATGGCTACACCTTC. Protein: CASSLGASAGYGYTF.